Listed below are T cell receptor beta chains from one sample, sequenced in a study of beta chain features in type 1 diabetes. Sequencing used immunoSEQ multiplex PCR; TCRdb keeps in-frame clones, though not all of them. This table has under 500,000 clones, about 32% appearing once. The sequencing input was naive CD4+ T cells from blood. Receptors were obtained from a man younger than 30 in good health. The CDR3 runs from the conserved cysteine through the conserved F or W. Fields, in order: D gene, V gene, J gene, clone size, CDR3 DNA, CDR3 protein. D genes are given only for firm matches. Not all rows give a size; the values are once, few, many and, for expanded clones, a class.

D: -
V: TRBV5-6
J: TRBJ2-5
size: -
DNA: TGTGCCAGCAGCCCAGGACTTCAAGAGACCCAGTACTTC
CDR3: CASSPGLQETQYF

D: TRBD2
V: TRBV5-1
J: TRBJ2-5
size: -
DNA: TGCGCCAGCAGCACAAGGACTAGCGGGGATCCCCAGTACTTC
CDR3: CASSTRTSGDPQYF

D: -
V: TRBV7-9
J: TRBJ2-6
size: -
DNA: TGTGCCAGCAGGGCCGGGCGCTCTGGGGCCAACGTCCTGACTTTC
CDR3: CASRAGRSGANVLTF

D: TRBD2
V: TRBV6-5
J: TRBJ2-7
size: -
DNA: TGTGCCAGCAGTTACTCGGAGCGGGAGGACGAGCAGTACTTC
CDR3: CASSYSEREDEQYF

D: TRBD2
V: TRBV6-5
J: TRBJ2-7
size: -
DNA: TGTGCCAGCAGTTACATTAGCGGGATGGGAACCTACGAGCAGTACTTC
CDR3: CASSYISGMGTYEQYF

D: -
V: TRBV10-3
J: TRBJ1-3
size: few
DNA: TGTGCCAACCAGGACCTCTCTGGAAACACCATATATTTT
CDR3: CANQDLSGNTIYF

D: -
V: TRBV4-2
J: TRBJ1-5
size: few
DNA: TGTGCCAGCAGCCAAGACAGGTATCAGCCCCAGCATTTT
CDR3: CASSQDRYQPQHF

D: -
V: TRBV18
J: TRBJ2-7
size: -
DNA: TGTGCCAGCTCACCAGAGACATACGAGCAGTACTTC
CDR3: CASSPETYEQYF

D: -
V: TRBV6-5
J: TRBJ2-5
size: -
DNA: TGTGCCAGCAGTTACTCGCCCCAAGAGACCCAGTACTTC
CDR3: CASSYSPQETQYF

D: -
V: TRBV5-4
J: TRBJ2-4
size: -
DNA: TGTGCCAGCAGCTTGACTGGGAGTAAAAACATTCAGTACTTC
CDR3: CASSLTGSKNIQYF

D: TRBD1
V: TRBV29-1
J: TRBJ1-1
size: few
DNA: TGCAGCGTCCCAGACAGGGTTGGATACACTGAAGCTTTCTTT
CDR3: CSVPDRVGYTEAFF

D: TRBD1
V: TRBV19
J: TRBJ2-7
size: -
DNA: TGTGCCAGTAGCCCGGTCGGGGGGACAGGGAGCTACGAGCAGTACTTC
CDR3: CASSPVGGTGSYEQYF

D: -
V: TRBV15
J: TRBJ1-2
size: few
DNA: TGTGCCACTCGGAGCTATGGCTACACCTTC
CDR3: CATRSYGYTF

D: TRBD2
V: TRBV9
J: TRBJ2-1
size: -
DNA: TGTGCCAGCAGCGTAGAACTAGCGGGAGGGAACAATGAGCAGTTCTTC
CDR3: CASSVELAGGNNEQFF

D: -
V: TRBV5-1
J: TRBJ2-7
size: -
DNA: TGCGCCAGCAGCTTCCAGGGGAGCTCCTACGAGCAGTACTTC
CDR3: CASSFQGSSYEQYF

D: -
V: TRBV6-6
J: TRBJ2-1
size: few
DNA: TGTGCCAGCAGTGCGGAGCGGAACCATGAGCAGTTCTTC
CDR3: CASSAERNHEQFF

D: -
V: TRBV2
J: TRBJ2-1
size: -
DNA: TGTGCCAGCAGCGCCGTGGAGCGGCGCTTCTTC
CDR3: CASSAVERRFF

D: -
V: TRBV4-1
J: TRBJ1-2
size: -
DNA: TGCGCCAGCAGCCAAGAAGGAAGAGCTAACTATGGCTACACCTTC
CDR3: CASSQEGRANYGYTF

D: -
V: TRBV7-2
J: TRBJ1-5
size: few
DNA: TGTGCCAGCAGCTTAGACCCGGATCAGCCCCAGCATTTT
CDR3: CASSLDPDQPQHF

D: TRBD1
V: TRBV7-9
J: TRBJ2-5
size: -
DNA: TGTGCCAGCAGTCGCAGGGGGATCCAAGAGACCCAGTACTTC
CDR3: CASSRRGIQETQYF

D: TRBD2
V: TRBV7-2
J: TRBJ2-5
size: -
DNA: TGTGCCAGCAGCACCGGGACTAGCGGGAGAGAGACCCAGTACTTC
CDR3: CASSTGTSGRETQYF

D: -
V: TRBV7-3
J: TRBJ2-7
size: few
DNA: TGTGCCAGCAGCCCTACTCATATGGGGGGATCCTACGAGCAGTACTTC
CDR3: CASSPTHMGGSYEQYF

D: -
V: TRBV2
J: TRBJ2-7
size: few
DNA: TGTGCCAGCAGTGTTGCCTACGAGCAGTACTTC
CDR3: CASSVAYEQYF

D: -
V: TRBV9
J: TRBJ2-3
size: -
DNA: TGTGCCAGCAGCGTTACGTCGCGGTCCACAGATACGCAGTATTTT
CDR3: CASSVTSRSTDTQYF

D: TRBD1
V: TRBV7-2
J: TRBJ2-1
size: once
DNA: TGTGCCAGCAGCCCCGACAGGGTCTACAATGAGCAGTTCTTC
CDR3: CASSPDRVYNEQFF

D: -
V: TRBV30
J: TRBJ1-1
size: -
DNA: TGTGCCTGGAGTGTACTACAGGGCGGCACTGAAGCTTTCTTT
CDR3: CAWSVLQGGTEAFF

D: TRBD1
V: TRBV7-9
J: TRBJ2-7
size: -
DNA: TGTGCCAGCAGCTCCAGACAGGGGAGAACCTACGAGCAGTACTTC
CDR3: CASSSRQGRTYEQYF

D: -
V: TRBV5-4
J: TRBJ1-1
size: -
DNA: TGTGCCAGCAGCTTCAGGAGGGATACTGAAGCTTTCTTT
CDR3: CASSFRRDTEAFF

D: -
V: TRBV7-9
J: TRBJ2-5
size: -
DNA: TGTGCCAGCAGCTTAATCAGGGCTCAAGAGACCCAGTACTTC
CDR3: CASSLIRAQETQYF

D: TRBD1
V: TRBV5-1
J: TRBJ2-1
size: -
DNA: TGCGCCAGCAGCTTGGGACAGGGGCGATACAATGAGCAGTTCTTC
CDR3: CASSLGQGRYNEQFF

D: -
V: TRBV7-6
J: TRBJ2-5
size: -
DNA: TGTGCCAGCAGCTTAGGTCAGGGGCCGTACCAAGAGACCCAGTACTTC
CDR3: CASSLGQGPYQETQYF

D: -
V: TRBV9
J: TRBJ2-7
size: -
DNA: TGTGCCAGCAGCGTAGACCAGACGGGCGAGCAGTACTTC
CDR3: CASSVDQTGEQYF

D: -
V: TRBV29-1
J: TRBJ1-2
size: -
DNA: TGCAGCGTTGAAGATTGGGGGCGAATTCCTAACTATGGCTACACCTTC
CDR3: CSVEDWGRIPNYGYTF

D: -
V: TRBV5-4
J: TRBJ2-7
size: few
DNA: TGTGCCAGCAGCCGCGGGACAGAGTCCTACGAGCAGTACTTC
CDR3: CASSRGTESYEQYF

D: -
V: TRBV7-9
J: TRBJ2-7
size: -
DNA: TGTGCCAGCTCTACAGGGTTAGGCTACGAGCAGTACTTC
CDR3: CASSTGLGYEQYF

D: -
V: TRBV5-4
J: TRBJ2-5
size: -
DNA: TGTGCCAGCAGCAACCCAGCCGGAGAGACCCAGTACTTC
CDR3: CASSNPAGETQYF

D: TRBD1
V: TRBV7-9
J: TRBJ2-2
size: -
DNA: TGTGCCAGCAGCGTCGCGGGACAGGGATCGTTCACCGGGGAGCTGTTTTTT
CDR3: CASSVAGQGSFTGELFF

D: -
V: TRBV28
J: TRBJ2-3
size: -
DNA: TGTGCCAGCAACCCGACAGTCCCCTCCACGTATACGCAGTATTTT
CDR3: CASNPTVPSTYTQYF

D: TRBD2
V: TRBV5-1
J: TRBJ2-7
size: -
DNA: TGCGCCAGCAGCTTGGCCGTCGCAGCGGGATACGAGCAGTACTTC
CDR3: CASSLAVAAGYEQYF

D: -
V: TRBV6-6
J: TRBJ2-7
size: -
DNA: TGTGCCAGCAGTTACTCTGCCCGGCCGGCCTCCTACGAGCAGTACTTC
CDR3: CASSYSARPASYEQYF

D: TRBD1
V: TRBV29-1
J: TRBJ2-3
size: few
DNA: TGCAGCGTTGAAGATTGGGACAGGGCAGATACGCAGTATTTT
CDR3: CSVEDWDRADTQYF

D: TRBD1
V: TRBV30
J: TRBJ1-1
size: -
DNA: TGTGCCTGGAGTGGACAGGGGAAAGCTTTCTTT
CDR3: CAWSGQGKAFF

D: -
V: TRBV4-3
J: TRBJ2-7
size: few
DNA: TGCGCCAGCAGCCAAGGAAGAGGTCCCGGCAGTATATTCTACGAGCAGTACTTC
CDR3: CASSQGRGPGSIFYEQYF

D: TRBD2
V: TRBV29-1
J: TRBJ2-1
size: few
DNA: TGCAGCGTCCCGACTAGCGGGAGTTCCTACAATGAGCAGTTCTTC
CDR3: CSVPTSGSSYNEQFF

D: -
V: TRBV20-1
J: TRBJ2-7
size: few
DNA: TGCAGTGCTTTTGTCACCTACGAGCAGTACTTC
CDR3: CSAFVTYEQYF

D: TRBD2
V: TRBV15
J: TRBJ2-2
size: -
DNA: TGTGCCACCAGCAGAGATAGCGGGCCGAACACCGGGGAGCTGTTTTTT
CDR3: CATSRDSGPNTGELFF

D: -
V: TRBV10-3
J: TRBJ2-7
size: once
DNA: TGTGCCATCAGTGAGTCGGGCAGAACCTACGAGCAGTACTTC
CDR3: CAISESGRTYEQYF

D: TRBD1
V: TRBV30
J: TRBJ2-7
size: -
DNA: TGTGCCTGGAGTGTAGGGGGACAGGGGAACGAGCAGTACTTC
CDR3: CAWSVGGQGNEQYF

D: -
V: TRBV25-1
J: TRBJ2-1
size: -
DNA: TGTGCCAGCTCGGGGCACTCCTACAATGAGCAGTTCTTC
CDR3: CASSGHSYNEQFF

D: -
V: TRBV5-4
J: TRBJ1-2
size: few
DNA: TGTGCCAGCAGTCCCCAATTAGCTAACTATGGCTACACCTTC
CDR3: CASSPQLANYGYTF

D: -
V: TRBV29-1
J: TRBJ2-7
size: -
DNA: TGCAGCGTTGAAGACACCGATTCCTACGAGCAGTACTTC
CDR3: CSVEDTDSYEQYF

D: -
V: TRBV7-3
J: TRBJ2-3
size: few
DNA: TGTGCCAGCAGCCTCACAACGGGAGGCACAGATACGCAGTATTTT
CDR3: CASSLTTGGTDTQYF

D: -
V: TRBV29-1
J: TRBJ1-4
size: -
DNA: TGCAGCGTCGACCGAGGGGATGAAAAACTGTTTTTT
CDR3: CSVDRGDEKLFF

D: -
V: TRBV18
J: TRBJ2-1
size: -
DNA: TGTGCCAGCTCACCCCTAGAGAGCTCCTACAATGAGCAGTTCTTC
CDR3: CASSPLESSYNEQFF